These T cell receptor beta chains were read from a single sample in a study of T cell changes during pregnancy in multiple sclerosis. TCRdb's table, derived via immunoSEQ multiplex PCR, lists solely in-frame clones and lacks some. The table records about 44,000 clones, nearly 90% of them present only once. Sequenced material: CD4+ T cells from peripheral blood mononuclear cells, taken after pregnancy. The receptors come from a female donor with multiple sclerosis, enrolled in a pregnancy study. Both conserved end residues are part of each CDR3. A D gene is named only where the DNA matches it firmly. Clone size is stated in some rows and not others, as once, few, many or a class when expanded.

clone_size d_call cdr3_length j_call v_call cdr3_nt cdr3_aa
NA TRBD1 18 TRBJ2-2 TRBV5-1 TGCGCCAGCAGCTTGCCGAACAGTTACAGGGGTAACGCCGGGGAGCTGTTTTTT CASSLPNSYRGNAGELFF
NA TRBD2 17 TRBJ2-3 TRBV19 TGTGCCAGTAGTCTCAGACTAGCGGGAGGGCCGGGGGATACGCAGTATTTT CASSLRLAGGPGDTQYF
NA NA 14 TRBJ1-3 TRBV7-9 TGTGCCAGCAGCTCCCGGGGCTCTGGAAACACCATATATTTT CASSSRGSGNTIYF
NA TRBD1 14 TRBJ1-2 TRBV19 TGTGCCAGTAGCGGACAGGCAGTGGGCTATGGCTACACCTTC CASSGQAVGYGYTF
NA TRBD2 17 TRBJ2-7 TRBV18 TGTGCCAGCTCACCTCGGGCTGTAGCGGGTGGGGCCCCCGAGCAGTACTTC CASSPRAVAGGAPEQYF
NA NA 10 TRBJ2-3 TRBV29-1 TGCAGCGTTGAGAGGGAGATCCGGTATTTT CSVEREIRYF
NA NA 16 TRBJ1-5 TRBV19 TGTGCCAGTAGTATCTGGTCAGAAAATAGCAATCAGCCCCAGCATTTT CASSIWSENSNQPQHF
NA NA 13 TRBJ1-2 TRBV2 TGTGCCAGCTTTTCAGAGGAGAACTATGGCTACACCTTC CASFSEENYGYTF
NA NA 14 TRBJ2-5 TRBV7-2 TGTGCCAGCAGCTTCCAATGGGGCAAAGAGACCCAGTACTTC CASSFQWGKETQYF
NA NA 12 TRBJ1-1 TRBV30 TGTGCCTTCAGGGGCTTTTCAACTGAAGCTTTCTTT CAFRGFSTEAFF
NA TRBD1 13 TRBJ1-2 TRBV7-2 TGTGCCAGCAGCTCGGGACAGGGTTATGGCTACACCTTC CASSSGQGYGYTF
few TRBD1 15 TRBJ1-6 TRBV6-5 TGTGCCAGCAGATCGGGACAGGTCACAAATTCACCCCTCCACTTT CASRSGQVTNSPLHF
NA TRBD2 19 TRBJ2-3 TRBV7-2 TGTGCCAGCAGGAAAGGAGGGAGGGGTAGCGGGAGTGGGACAGATACGCAGTATTTT CASRKGGRGSGSGTDTQYF
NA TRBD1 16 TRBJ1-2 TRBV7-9 TGTGCCAGCAGCTTAGGGGACAGGAGATTTAACTATGGCTACACCTTC CASSLGDRRFNYGYTF
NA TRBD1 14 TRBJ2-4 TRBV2 TGTGCCAGCAAACAGGGACAGACCAAAAACATTCAGTACTTC CASKQGQTKNIQYF
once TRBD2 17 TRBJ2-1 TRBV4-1 TGCGCCAGCAGCCTGAGGACTAGCGGGAGAATGGACAATGAGCAGTTCTTC CASSLRTSGRMDNEQFF
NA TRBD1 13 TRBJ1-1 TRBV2 TGTGCCAGCAGTGGACAGGGAAGGAATGAAGCTTTCTTT CASSGQGRNEAFF
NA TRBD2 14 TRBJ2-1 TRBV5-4 TGTGCCAGCAGCTTGGTGACTAGCGGGGGGGGGCAGTTCTTC CASSLVTSGGGQFF
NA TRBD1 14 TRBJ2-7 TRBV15 TGTGCCACCAGCTCAGGGGGCTCCTCCTACGAGCAGTACTTC CATSSGGSSYEQYF
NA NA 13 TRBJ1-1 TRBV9 TGTGCCAGCAGCGTAGCCATGAACACTGAAGCTTTCTTT CASSVAMNTEAFF
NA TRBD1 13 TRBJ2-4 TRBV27 TGTGCCAGTAGACAGGGGACCGTAGGCATTCAGTACTTC CASRQGTVGIQYF
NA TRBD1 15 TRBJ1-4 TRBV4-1 TGCGCCAGCAGCCAAGAAGACAGGGTGAATGAAAAACTGTTTTTT CASSQEDRVNEKLFF
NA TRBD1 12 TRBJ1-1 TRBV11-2 TGTGCCAGCAGCTCTCAGGGGGCGCGAGCTTTCTTT CASSSQGARAFF
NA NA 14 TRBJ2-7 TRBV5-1 TGCGCCAGCAGCTTTGTGGAGGGGGCGGGCGAGCAGTACTTC CASSFVEGAGEQYF
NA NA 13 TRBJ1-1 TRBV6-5 TGTGCCAGCAGCCTTACAGTGAACACTGAAGCTTTCTTT CASSLTVNTEAFF
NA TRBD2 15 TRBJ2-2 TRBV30 TGTGCCTGGTCGGGACTAGCGGGAGTGGGCGGGGAGCTGTTTTTT CAWSGLAGVGGELFF
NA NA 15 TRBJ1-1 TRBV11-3 TGTGCCAGCAGCGCAGGCGGGGCTATGAACACTGAAGCTTTCTTT CASSAGGAMNTEAFF
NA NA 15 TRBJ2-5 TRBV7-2 TGTGCCAGCAGCTTGAGATCAGCGTTCCAAGAGACCCAGTACTTC CASSLRSAFQETQYF